The present entry profiles one T cell receptor beta chain with its context. This entry comes from a study of blood T cell repertoires in COVID-19. Overall study: Acute and convalescent COVID-19 samples came from the United States, Italy and Spain. Nucleic acid was either cDNA or gDNA, and it came from T cells, B-cell-depleted T cells, or PBMCs.

The V gene's germline CDR1 is MNHEY and CDR2 SVGAGI. This CDR3 comprises 16 residues. Trimming cost V 2 bases and J 3 bases, with 16 bases left between them. Per the original methods: Amplification with reference gene primers provided the estimates of nucleated cell counts. This table comes from immunoSEQ multiplex PCR, and its TCRdb copy is limited to in-frame clones, with some not included. Clone size and V and J calls were adopted from that table, with D and trimming inferred from the DNA. Seen here are some 15,000 clones, around 90% observed once, and the top ten hold 4% to 5.5%. Input material: peripheral blood. V is TRBV6-5 and J is TRBJ2-5; perhaps TRBD1 as D (5 bases). The receptor comes from a man in his sixties with active COVID-19. CDR3 in amino acids: CASSYHVGRVEETQYF. CDR3 coding DNA: TGTGCCAGCAGTTACCATGTGGGCAGGGTGGAAGAGACCCAGTACTTC.